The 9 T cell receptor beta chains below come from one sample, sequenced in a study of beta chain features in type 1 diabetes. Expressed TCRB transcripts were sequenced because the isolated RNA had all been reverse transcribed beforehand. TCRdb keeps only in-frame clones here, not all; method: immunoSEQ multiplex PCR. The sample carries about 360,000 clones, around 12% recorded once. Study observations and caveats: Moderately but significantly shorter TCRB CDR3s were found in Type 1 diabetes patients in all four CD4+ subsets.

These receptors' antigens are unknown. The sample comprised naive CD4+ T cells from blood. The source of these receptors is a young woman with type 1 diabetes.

CDR3 in DNA: TGTGCCAGCAGCCCGGGAATGGCGGGGGGCTACGAGCAGTACTTC. Residues: CASSPGMAGGYEQYF. V usage is TRBV7-2 and J usage is TRBJ2-7, with 8 bases that match TRBD2. The CDR3 loop spans 15 amino acids. Unmatched junction bases numbered 9, after V lost 5 bases and J lost 3 bases. Per germline, CDR1 SGHTA and CDR2 FQGNSA.

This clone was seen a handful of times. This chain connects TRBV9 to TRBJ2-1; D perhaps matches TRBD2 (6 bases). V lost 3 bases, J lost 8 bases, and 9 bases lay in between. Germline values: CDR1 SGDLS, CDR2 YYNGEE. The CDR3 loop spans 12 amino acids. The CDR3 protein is CASSGGRYEQFF. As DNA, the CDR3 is TGTGCCAGCAGCGGTGGGAGGTATGAGCAGTTCTTC.

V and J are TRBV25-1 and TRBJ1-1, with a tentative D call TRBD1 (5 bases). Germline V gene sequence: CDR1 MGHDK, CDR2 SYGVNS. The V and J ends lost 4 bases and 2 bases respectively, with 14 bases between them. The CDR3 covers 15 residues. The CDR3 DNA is TGTGCCAGCAGTGCTACAGGTATTTACAACACTGAAGCTTTCTTT. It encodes CASSATGIYNTEAFF.

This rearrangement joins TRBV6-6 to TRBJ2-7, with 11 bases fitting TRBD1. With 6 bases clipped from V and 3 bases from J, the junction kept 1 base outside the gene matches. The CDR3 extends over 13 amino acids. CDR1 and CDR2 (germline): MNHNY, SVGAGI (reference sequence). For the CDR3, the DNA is TGTGCCAGCAGGGGACAGGGGGTCTACGAGCAGTACTTC. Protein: CASRGQGVYEQYF.

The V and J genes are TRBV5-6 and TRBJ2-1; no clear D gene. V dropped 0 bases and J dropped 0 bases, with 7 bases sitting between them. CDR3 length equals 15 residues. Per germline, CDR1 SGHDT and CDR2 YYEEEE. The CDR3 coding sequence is TGTGCCAGCAGCTTGGCACTCCGCTCCTACAATGAGCAGTTCTTC. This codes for CASSLALRSYNEQFF. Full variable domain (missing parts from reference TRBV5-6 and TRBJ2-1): DAGVTQSPTHLIKTRGQQVTLRCSPKSGHDTVSWYQQALGQGPQFIFQYYEEEERQRGNFPDRFSGHQFPNYSSELNVNALLLGDSALYLCASSLALRSYNEQFFGPGTRLTVL.

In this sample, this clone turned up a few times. The CDR3 DNA follows: TGCGCCAGCAGACCGACAGGGTTCGGCAATCAGCCCCAGCATTTT. Translation gives CASRPTGFGNQPQHF. The V and J genes are TRBV5-1 and TRBJ1-5; TRBD1 matches 7 bases. The CDR3 totals 15 residues. Germline CDR1 SGHRS, CDR2 YFSETQ. V gave up 5 bases and J gave up 2 bases; unmatched junction bases: 7.

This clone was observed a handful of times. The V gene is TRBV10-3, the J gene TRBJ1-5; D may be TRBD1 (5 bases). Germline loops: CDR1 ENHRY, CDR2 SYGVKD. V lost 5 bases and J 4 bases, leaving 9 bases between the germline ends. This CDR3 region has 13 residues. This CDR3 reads CAISQGENQPQHF. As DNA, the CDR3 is TGTGCCATCAGTCAGGGTGAAAATCAGCCCCAGCATTTT.

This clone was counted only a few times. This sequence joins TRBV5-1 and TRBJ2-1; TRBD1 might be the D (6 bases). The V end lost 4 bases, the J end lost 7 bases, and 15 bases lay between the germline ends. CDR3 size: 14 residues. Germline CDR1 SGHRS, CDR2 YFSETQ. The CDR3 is CASSENPGTNEQFF. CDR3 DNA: TGCGCCAGCAGCGAAAACCCAGGGACAAATGAGCAGTTCTTC.

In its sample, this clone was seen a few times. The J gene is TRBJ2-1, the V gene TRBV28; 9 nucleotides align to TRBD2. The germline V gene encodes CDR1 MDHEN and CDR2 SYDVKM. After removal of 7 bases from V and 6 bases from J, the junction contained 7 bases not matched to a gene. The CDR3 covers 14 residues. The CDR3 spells CASTPAGGFNEQFF. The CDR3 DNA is TGTGCCAGCACCCCGGCGGGGGGGTTCAATGAGCAGTTCTTC.